These 17 T cell receptor beta chains originate from one sample sequenced in a study of blood T cell repertoires in COVID-19. Libraries were prepared by immunoSEQ multiplex PCR; TCRdb keeps only in-frame clonotypes and omits some of them. The sample has 200,000 to 250,000 clones, approximately 78% seen once. The sample was peripheral blood. These receptors came from a woman under 30 with acute or convalescent COVID-19.

V is TRBV27 and J is TRBJ2-1; 8 positions match TRBD2. J was trimmed by 9 bases and V by 0 bases; bases with no gene match: 13. The CDR3 length is 17 residues. CDR1 is MNHEY and CDR2 is SMNVEV in the germline V gene (reference sequence). DNA for the CDR3: TGTGCCAGCAGTTTATCGATAGTAAGCGGGAGCGGCGCTGAGCAGTTCTTC. It encodes CASSLSIVSGSGAEQFF.

This sequence joins TRBV27 and TRBJ2-4; no clear D. Germline V CDR1 and CDR2: MNHEY, SMNVEV (reference sequence). The length of the CDR3 is 16 residues. Trimming took off 6 bases at V and 0 bases at J, with 15 bases between the two ends. CDR3 coding DNA: TGTGCCAGCAGAGCTCTGGCGGATATAGCCAAAAACATTCAGTACTTC. It is translated as CASRALADIAKNIQYF.

The chain couples TRBV19 to TRBJ1-1; 11 bases fit TRBD1. CDR1 and CDR2 from the germline V gene are LNHDA and SQIVND (reference sequence). This CDR3 contains 15 residues. V lost 3 bases and J lost 5; bases outside the gene matches: 5. The CDR3 sequence is CASSITGTGGTEAFF. CDR3 nucleotide sequence: TGTGCCAGTAGTATCACTGGGACAGGGGGGACTGAAGCTTTCTTT.

This chain joins TRBV5-1 and TRBJ2-1; 11 nucleotides line up with TRBD2. Germline CDR1 is SGHRS and CDR2 is YFSETQ. The CDR3 extends over 15 amino acids. Germline trimming cut 1 base from V and 7 bases from J; bases unmatched to any gene: 4. The CDR3 DNA is TGCGCCAGCAGCTTGAGTAGCGGGAGGGGAAATGAGCAGTTCTTC. Its translation is CASSLSSGRGNEQFF.

The chain is built from TRBV2 and TRBJ1-4; D perhaps matches TRBD1 (5 bases). CDR1 and CDR2 (germline): SNHLY, FYNNEI. Trimming stripped 6 bases from V and 6 bases from J, with 11 bases between. CDR3 length: 13 amino acids. The CDR3 protein is CASSERGYEKLFF. The CDR3 DNA reads TGTGCCAGCAGCGAAAGGGGTTATGAAAAACTGTTTTTT.

The sample holds one count of this clone. The J gene is TRBJ1-3, the V gene TRBV7-2; D possibly corresponds to TRBD1 (6 bases). The CDR3 length is 15 residues. Deletions cut 1 base from V and 2 bases from J, with 9 bases between. Germline CDR1 SGHTA, CDR2 FQGNSA. The CDR3 region has the DNA TGTGCCAGCAGCTTAGATACAGGGACTGGAAACACCATATATTTT. It encodes CASSLDTGTGNTIYF.

The V gene is TRBV6-2 or TRBV6-3, the J gene TRBJ2-7; the match to TRBD2 covers 12 bases. Unmatched junction bases numbered 3, after V lost 6 bases and J lost 0 bases. Looked up from germline, CDR1 is MNHEY and CDR2 is SVGEGT. The CDR3 is 15 amino acids. The CDR3 loop reads CASSSGLAGSYEQYF. The CDR3 DNA is TGTGCCAGCAGCTCGGGACTAGCGGGCTCCTACGAGCAGTACTTC.

This chain uses TRBV5-1 with TRBJ2-1, with TRBD2 matching 14 bases. There are 15 residues in the CDR3. The ends lost 4 bases at V and 5 bases at J; junction bases unmatched: 2. CDR1 SGHRS and CDR2 YFSETQ come from the germline V gene. The CDR3 DNA reads TGCGCCAGCAGCAGGACTAGCGGGGGGCACAATGAGCAGTTCTTC. It translates to CASSRTSGGHNEQFF. Full variable domain (missing parts from reference TRBV5-1 and TRBJ2-1): KAGVTQTPRYLIKTRGQQVTLSCSPISGHRSVSWYQQTPGQGLQFLFEYFSETQRNKGNFPGRFSGRQFSNSRSEMNVSTLELGDSALYLCASSRTSGGHNEQFFGPGTRLTVL.

This clone came up a few times. The V gene is TRBV6-2 or TRBV6-3, the J gene TRBJ2-7; tentative D call: TRBD2 (6 bases). The CDR3 has 16 residues. Looked up from germline, CDR1 is MNHEY and CDR2 is SVGEGT. V lost 1 base and J lost 1, with 14 bases in between. CDR3 coding DNA: TGTGCCAGCAGTTACTGGTCCGGGGGTGCTTCCTACGAGCAGTACTTC. Translating it yields CASSYWSGGASYEQYF.

The chain combines TRBV5-1 with TRBJ2-3, with D maybe TRBD2 (5 bases). V was trimmed by 0 bases and J by 7 bases, leaving 9 bases between them. Germline V lookup: CDR1 SGHRS, CDR2 YFSETQ. CDR3 length equals 13 residues. CDR3 protein: CASSLVEGNTQYF. The CDR3 coding sequence is TGCGCCAGCAGCTTGGTTGAGGGAAATACGCAGTATTTT.

The rearrangement uses TRBV12-3 or TRBV12-4 and TRBJ2-1, with D uncertain. Trimming removed 2 bases from V and 6 bases from J, with 5 bases in between. The CDR3 covers 12 residues. The CDR3 bases are TGTGCCAGCAGTTTACAGTTCAATGAGCAGTTCTTC. This gives the protein CASSLQFNEQFF.

The gene calls are TRBV7-9 and TRBJ2-5, with D possibly TRBD1 on 5 matching bases. The CDR3 is made up of 14 amino acids. Per the germline V gene, CDR1 is SEHNR and CDR2 is FQNEAQ (reference sequence). V shed 4 bases and J shed 1 base, with 10 bases lying between them. The CDR3 loop reads CASSSLTGQETQYF. CDR3 in DNA: TGTGCCAGCAGCTCCCTAACAGGCCAAGAGACCCAGTACTTC.

The chain links TRBV5-4 to TRBJ2-7; possibly TRBD2 for D (5 bases). The germline V gene has CDR1 SGHNT and CDR2 YYREEE (reference sequence). With 4 bases removed from V and 3 bases from J, the gap between germline ends came to 8 bases. This CDR3 comprises 12 residues. This CDR3 is CASSIGVYEQYF. CDR3 nucleotide sequence: TGTGCCAGCAGCATCGGGGTCTACGAGCAGTACTTC. Together with reference TRBV5-4 and TRBJ2-7, the CDR3 gives the full variable domain: ETGVTQSPTHLIKTRGQQVTLRCSSQSGHNTVSWYQQALGQGPQFIFQYYREEENGRGNFPPRFSGLQFPNYSSELNVNALELDDSALYLCASSIGVYEQYFGPGTRLTVT.

CDR3 sequence reads: CASSLGMDSNYGYTF. CDR3 sequence (DNA): TGTGCCAGCAGCCTAGGCATGGACAGTAACTATGGCTACACCTTC. This rearrangement joins TRBV6-5 to TRBJ1-2; possibly TRBD1 for D (6 bases). Per germline, CDR1 MNHEY and CDR2 SVGAGI. The CDR3 is 15 residues long. The V end lost 6 bases, the J end lost 1 base, and 15 bases lay between the germline ends.

This rearrangement joins TRBV30 to TRBJ1-2; TRBD1 matches 7 bases. The trim removed 4 bases at V and 8 bases at J, leaving 16 bases unmatched. The CDR3 loop spans 15 amino acids. Germline CDR1 GTSNPN, CDR2 SVGIG (reference sequence). The CDR3 loop is CAWTEFIDRDGGYTF. In DNA, the CDR3 is TGTGCCTGGACCGAATTTATAGACAGGGACGGAGGCTACACCTTC.

The chain joins TRBV30 to TRBJ2-1, with TRBD2 matching 11 bases. The CDR3 sequence is 15 residues long. Germline loops: CDR1 GTSNPN, CDR2 SVGIG (reference sequence). Trimming cost V 1 base and J 4 bases; bases outside gene matches: 3. CDR3 protein: CAWSGLAGPYNEQFF. In DNA form, the CDR3 reads TGTGCCTGGAGTGGACTAGCGGGACCATACAATGAGCAGTTCTTC.

The chain joins TRBV5-1 to TRBJ2-7; D might be TRBD1 (6 bases). The CDR3 has 16 amino acids. CDR1 and CDR2 (germline): SGHRS, YFSETQ. V was cut by 0 bases and J by 3 bases, with 16 bases left in between. In nucleotides, the CDR3 is TGCGCCAGCAGCTTGGAATCCAGAAGGGGGATCTACGAGCAGTACTTC. This sequence encodes CASSLESRRGIYEQYF.